This TCR beta chain was sequenced in a study of blood T cell repertoires in COVID-19. Overall study: Sites in the United States, Italy and Spain provided acute and convalescent COVID-19 samples. Nucleic acid was either cDNA or gDNA, and it came from T cells, B-cell-depleted T cells, or PBMCs.

Authors' analysis steps: By means of reference gene primer amplification, nucleated cell counts were estimated. The assay was immunoSEQ multiplex PCR, and TCRdb's table has in-frame clones only and misses some. V, J and clone size are taken as reported in that table, and D and trimming were inferred from the DNA itself. Of hundreds of thousands of clones listed, around nine tenths were seen once; the top ten hold roughly 3.3%. J lost 6 bases, V lost 4 bases, and 7 bases had no gene match. Germline V gene lookup returns CDR1 SQVTM and CDR2 ANQGSEA. The CDR3 totals 15 residues. This sequence joins TRBV29-1 and TRBJ2-3; the match to TRBD2 covers 13 bases. The receptor was isolated from a woman aged 18-29 years who had recovered from COVID-19. Specimen: peripheral blood. CDR3 DNA sequence: TGCAGCGTTGCTTCTACTAGCGGGAGGGGGGATACGCAGTATTTT. This encodes CSVASTSGRGDTQYF.